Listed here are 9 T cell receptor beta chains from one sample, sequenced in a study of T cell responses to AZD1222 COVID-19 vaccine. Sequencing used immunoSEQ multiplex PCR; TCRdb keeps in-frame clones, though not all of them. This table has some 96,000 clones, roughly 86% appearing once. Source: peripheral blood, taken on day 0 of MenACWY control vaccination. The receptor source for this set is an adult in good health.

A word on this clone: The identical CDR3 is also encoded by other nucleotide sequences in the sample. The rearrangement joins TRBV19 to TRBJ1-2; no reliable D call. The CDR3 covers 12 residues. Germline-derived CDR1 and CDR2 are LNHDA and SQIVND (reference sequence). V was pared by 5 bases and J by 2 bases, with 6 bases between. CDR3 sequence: CASSPRNYGYTF. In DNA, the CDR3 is TGTGCCAGTAGTCCCCGGAACTATGGCTACACCTTC.

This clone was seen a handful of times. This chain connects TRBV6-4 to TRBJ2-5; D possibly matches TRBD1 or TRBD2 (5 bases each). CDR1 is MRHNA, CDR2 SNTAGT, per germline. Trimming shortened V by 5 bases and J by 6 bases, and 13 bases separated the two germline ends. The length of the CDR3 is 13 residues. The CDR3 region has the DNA TGTGCCAGCAGTAAGCAGTCGGGGCAGACCCAGTACTTC. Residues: CASSKQSGQTQYF.

The CDR3 DNA is TGTGCCATCCCGGGCGGGGGTGTCGACTATGGCTACACCTTC. This translates into CAIPGGGVDYGYTF. The V gene is TRBV7-2, the J gene TRBJ1-2; a possible D gene is TRBD1 (5 bases). Between the trimmed V and J ends, which lost 10 bases and 3 bases, there was a span of 18 bases. Germline V CDR1 and CDR2: SGHTA, FQGNSA. The CDR3 is 14 residues long. Full variable domain (outside the CDR3, taken from reference TRBV7-2 and TRBJ1-2): GAGVSQSPSNKVTEKGKDVELRCDPISGHTALYWYRQSLGQGLEFLIYFQGNSAPDKSGLPSDRFSAERTGGSVSTLTIQRTQQEDSAVYLCAIPGGGVDYGYTFGSGTRLTVV.

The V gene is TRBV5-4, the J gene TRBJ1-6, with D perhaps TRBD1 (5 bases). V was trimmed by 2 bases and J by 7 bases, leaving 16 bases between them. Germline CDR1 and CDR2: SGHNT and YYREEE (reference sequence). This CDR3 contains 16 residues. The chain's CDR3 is CASSLGFGGTNSPLHF. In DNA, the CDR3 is TGTGCCAGCAGCTTAGGTTTTGGGGGGACGAATTCACCCCTCCACTTT.

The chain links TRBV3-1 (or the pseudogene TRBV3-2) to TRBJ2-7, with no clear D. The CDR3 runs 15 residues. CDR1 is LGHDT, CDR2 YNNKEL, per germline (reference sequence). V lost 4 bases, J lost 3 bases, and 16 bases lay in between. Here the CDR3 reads CASSPLSARSYEQYF. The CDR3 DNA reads TGTGCCAGCAGCCCCCTTAGTGCGCGGAGCTACGAGCAGTACTTC.

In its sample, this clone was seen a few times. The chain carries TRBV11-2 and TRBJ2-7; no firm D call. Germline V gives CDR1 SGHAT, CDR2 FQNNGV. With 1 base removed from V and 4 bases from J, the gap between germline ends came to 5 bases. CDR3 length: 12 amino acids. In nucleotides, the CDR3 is TGTGCCAGCAGCTTAGTTTCTTACGAGCAGTACTTC. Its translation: CASSLVSYEQYF.

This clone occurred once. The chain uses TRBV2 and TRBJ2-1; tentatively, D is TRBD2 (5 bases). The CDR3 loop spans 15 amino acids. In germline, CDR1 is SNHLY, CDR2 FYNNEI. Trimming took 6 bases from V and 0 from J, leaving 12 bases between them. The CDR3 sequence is CASRGGLSSYNEQFF. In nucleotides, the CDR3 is TGTGCCAGCAGAGGAGGCCTCAGCTCCTACAATGAGCAGTTCTTC.

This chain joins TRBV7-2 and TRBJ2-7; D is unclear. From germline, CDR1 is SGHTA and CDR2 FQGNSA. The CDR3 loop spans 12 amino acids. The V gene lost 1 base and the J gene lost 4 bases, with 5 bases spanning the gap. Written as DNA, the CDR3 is TGTGCCAGCAGCTTAGGATATTACGAGCAGTACTTC. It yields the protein CASSLGYYEQYF. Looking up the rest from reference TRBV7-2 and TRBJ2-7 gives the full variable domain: GAGVSQSPSNKVTEKGKDVELRCDPISGHTALYWYRQSLGQGLEFLIYFQGNSAPDKSGLPSDRFSAERTGGSVSTLTIQRTQQEDSAVYLCASSLGYYEQYFGPGTRLTVT.

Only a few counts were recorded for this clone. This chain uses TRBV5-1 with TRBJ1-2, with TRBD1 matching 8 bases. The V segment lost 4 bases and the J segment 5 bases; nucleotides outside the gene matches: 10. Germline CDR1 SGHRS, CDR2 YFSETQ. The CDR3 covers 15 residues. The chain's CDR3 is CASSPGQGRGYGYTF. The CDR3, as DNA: TGCGCCAGCAGCCCCGGACAGGGAAGGGGGTATGGCTACACCTTC. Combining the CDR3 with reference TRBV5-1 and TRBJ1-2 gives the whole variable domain KAGVTQTPRYLIKTRGQQVTLSCSPISGHRSVSWYQQTPGQGLQFLFEYFSETQRNKGNFPGRFSGRQFSNSRSEMNVSTLELGDSALYLCASSPGQGRGYGYTFGSGTRLTVV.